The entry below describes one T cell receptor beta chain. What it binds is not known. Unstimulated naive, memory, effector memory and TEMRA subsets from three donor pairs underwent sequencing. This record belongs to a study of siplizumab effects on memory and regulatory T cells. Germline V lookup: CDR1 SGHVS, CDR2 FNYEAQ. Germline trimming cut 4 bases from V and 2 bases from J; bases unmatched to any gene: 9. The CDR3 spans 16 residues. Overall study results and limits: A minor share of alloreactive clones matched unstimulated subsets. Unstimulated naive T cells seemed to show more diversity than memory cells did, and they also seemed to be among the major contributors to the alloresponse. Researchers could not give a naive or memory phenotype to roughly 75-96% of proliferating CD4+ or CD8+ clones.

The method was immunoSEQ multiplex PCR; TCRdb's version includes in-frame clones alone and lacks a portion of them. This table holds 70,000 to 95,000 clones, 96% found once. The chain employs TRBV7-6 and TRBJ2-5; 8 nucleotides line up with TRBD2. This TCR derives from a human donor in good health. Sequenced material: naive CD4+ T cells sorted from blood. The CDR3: CASSSRGGGLQETQYF. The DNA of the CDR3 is TGTGCCAGCAGCTCTCGGGGCGGGGGGCTTCAAGAGACCCAGTACTTC.